These 23 T cell receptor beta chains were sequenced from one sample in a study of T cells in Graves' hyperthyroidism and ophthalmopathy. There were TCR beta CDR3 regions amplified from RNA transcripts. During a first-round RT-PCR of the TCR CDR3, the HTBI primer set was used. TCRdb passed the multiplex PCR reads through MiXCR, listing each CDR3 protein once. The sample lists some 500,000 distinct CDR3 sequences; approximately 24% were seen once. The specimen sequenced was blood. These receptors were taken from a woman aged 30 to 39 with Graves' ophthalmopathy.

The table lists this clonotype with many counts. The chain employs TRBV20-1 and TRBJ2-5; TRBD2 matches at 11 bases. Losses at the gene ends were 1 base for V and 5 bases for J; bases not matched to a gene: 15. This CDR3 is 18 amino acids long. Germline lookup yields CDR1 DFQATT and CDR2 SNEGSKA (reference sequence). CDR3 amino acids: CSARGLAGGLRAAETQYF. Written as DNA, the CDR3 is TGCAGTGCTAGAGGTTTAGCGGGGGGGCTTCGGGCTGCGGAGACCCAGTACTTC.

As regards this clonotype: A much larger clone is a single base away; this may be a read error. The V and J genes are TRBV7-3 and TRBJ1-2, with D uncertain. The CDR3 spans 15 residues. Looked up from germline, CDR1 is SGHTA and CDR2 is FQGTGA. Trimming took off 7 bases at V and 1 base at J, with 16 bases between the two ends. This CDR3 is CASNQTPHFNYGYTF. CDR3 nucleotides: TGTGCCAGCAACCAGACACCCCACTTTAACTATGGCTACACCTTC.

The chain recombines TRBV5-8 with TRBJ2-2, with unresolved D. The germline V gene has CDR1 SGHTS and CDR2 YDEGEE. V gave up 1 base and J gave up 6 bases, with 10 bases separating them. The CDR3 covers 14 residues. The CDR3, as DNA: TGTGCCAGCAGCTTGTTCCGATCGTCCGGGGAGCTGTTTTTT. Translating gives CASSLFRSSGELFF. The full variable domain, its missing parts supplied by reference TRBV5-8 and TRBJ2-2, is EAGVTQSPTHLIKTRGQQATLRCSPISGHTSVYWYQQALGLGLQFLLWYDEGEERNRGNFPPRFSGRQFPNYSSELNVNALELEDSALYLCASSLFRSSGELFFGEGSRLTVL.

This clonotype was seen more than once but under ten times. V and J are TRBV12-3 or TRBV12-4 and TRBJ1-1; unclear D gene. The CDR3 runs 13 residues. V lost 7 bases, J lost 1 base, and 10 bases lay in between. CDR3 nucleotides: TGTGCCAGCACCCTGGGGAGGAACACTGAAGCTTTCTTT. Protein product: CASTLGRNTEAFF.

V gene TRBV30 combines with J gene TRBJ1-5; D not resolved. Germline CDR1 and CDR2: GTSNPN and SVGIG (reference sequence). This CDR3 region has 13 residues. The ends were cut back, 2 bases at V and 3 bases at J, with 8 bases in the middle. CDR3 amino acids: CAWSLRDNQPQHF. The CDR3 nucleotides read TGTGCCTGGAGTTTGAGGGACAATCAGCCCCAGCATTTT.

This clonotype occurred many times. This chain joins TRBV5-1 and TRBJ1-2; possible D gene TRBD1, 6 bases. The CDR3 loop spans 12 amino acids. The V end was cut by 4 bases, the J end by 7 bases, with 11 bases between. Germline V gene data show CDR1 as SGHRS and CDR2 as YFSETQ. Here the CDR3 DNA reads TGCGCCAGCAGCACTCAGGGGTTTGGCTACACCTTC. Translation: CASSTQGFGYTF.

V gene TRBV6-2 or TRBV6-3 combines with J gene TRBJ2-2, with D maybe TRBD2 (5 bases). Germline V CDR1 and CDR2: MNHEY, SVGEGT. V lost 0 bases to trimming and J lost 5 bases, with 10 bases between them. This CDR3 comprises 15 residues. DNA of the CDR3: TGTGCCAGCAGTTACTCTGCAGAGCGGACCGGGGAGCTGTTTTTT. Encoded protein: CASSYSAERTGELFF.

In DNA form, the CDR3 reads TGTGCCAGCAGTTACTCTGTTAGGGATAAAAACATTCAGTACTTC. Translation: CASSYSVRDKNIQYF. The chain carries TRBV6-5 and TRBJ2-4; D ambiguous. In germline, CDR1 is MNHEY, CDR2 SVGAGI. The germline V and J ends were trimmed by 0 bases and 4 bases, with 10 bases remaining between them. The CDR3 is made up of 15 amino acids.

The V call is TRBV6-2 or TRBV6-3, the J call TRBJ2-5; 11 nucleotides match TRBD2. After removal of 7 bases from V and 1 base from J, the junction contained 8 bases not matched to a gene. Germline loops: CDR1 MNHEY, CDR2 SVGEGT. The CDR3 consists of 16 residues. Here the CDR3 reads CASMWGLADFQETQYF. Here the CDR3 DNA reads TGTGCCAGCATGTGGGGACTAGCGGATTTCCAAGAGACCCAGTACTTC.

In regard to this clonotype: Compared with germline, one end of the junction differs, possibly owing to a read error. V is TRBV19 and J is TRBJ1-1, with TRBD1 matching 7 bases. Looked up from germline, CDR1 is LNHDA and CDR2 is SQIVND (reference sequence). This CDR3 is 14 amino acids long. The CDR3 protein is CASSIKQGNTETFF. The CDR3 nucleotides are TGTGCCAGTAGTATAAAACAGGGGAACACTGAAACTTTCTTT. Full variable domain (remainder filled in from reference TRBV19 and TRBJ1-1): DGGITQSPKYLFRKEGQNVTLSCEQNLNHDAMYWYRQDPGQGLRLIYYSQIVNDFQKGDIAEGYSVSREKKESFPLTVTSAQKNPTAFYLCASSIKQGNTETFFGQGTRLTVV.

This clonotype has at least ten counts. The J gene is TRBJ1-2, the V gene TRBV9, with D perhaps matching TRBD1 (5 bases). Trimming left V 3 bases short and J 7 bases short, with 10 bases between. CDR3 size: 12 residues. CDR1 and CDR2 from the germline V gene are SGDLS and YYNGEE. CDR3 region: CASSAGGSGYTF. The CDR3 DNA follows: TGTGCCAGCAGCGCTGGGGGGTCTGGCTACACCTTC.

This clonotype was found many times. The rearrangement joins TRBV28 to TRBJ2-7, with TRBD1 matching over 8 bases. CDR3 length: 16 amino acids. The ends lost 2 bases at V and 2 bases at J; junction bases unmatched: 8. CDR1 is MDHEN and CDR2 is SYDVKM in the germline V gene. CDR3 region: CASSLRQGFFPYEQYF. Written as DNA, the CDR3 is TGTGCCAGCAGTTTACGACAGGGGTTCTTTCCCTACGAGCAGTACTTC.

The table lists this clonotype with many counts. A much larger clone lies one base from this, so it may be a read error. The chain employs TRBV27 and TRBJ1-2; no definite D call. The CDR3 length is 13 residues. Germline V gene lookup returns CDR1 MNHEY and CDR2 SMNVEV (reference sequence). Deletions cut 3 bases from V and 2 bases from J, with 7 bases between. CDR3 amino acids: CASSLVGNYGYTF. CDR3 bases: TGTGCCAGCAGTTTGGTAGGGAACTATGGCTACACCTTC.

This clonotype has ten or more counts. The gene calls are TRBV7-9 and TRBJ2-5; 11 bases align to TRBD2. The CDR3 spans 16 residues. With V trimmed by 5 bases and J by 1 base, 6 bases remained unmatched. Per the germline V gene, CDR1 is SEHNR and CDR2 is FQNEAQ (reference sequence). Here the CDR3 reads CASSTTSGGLQETQYF. CDR3 DNA sequence: TGTGCCAGCAGCACTACTAGCGGGGGCCTCCAAGAGACCCAGTACTTC.

CDR3 sequence reads: CASSSSDSLNEKLFF. For the CDR3, the DNA is TGTGCCAGCAGTTCCTCGGACAGTTTAAATGAAAAACTGTTTTTT. V usage is TRBV27 and J usage is TRBJ1-4, with D possibly matching TRBD1 (6 bases). The ends were cut back, 4 bases at V and 5 bases at J, with 14 bases in the middle. The CDR3 spans 15 residues. Germline values: CDR1 MNHEY, CDR2 SMNVEV (reference sequence).

This chain joins TRBV6-1 and TRBJ2-7; D gene ambiguous. V lost 6 bases to trimming and J lost 2 bases, with 8 bases between them. Germline assignment: CDR1 MNHNS and CDR2 SASEGT. The CDR3 is made up of 12 amino acids. The CDR3 DNA reads as TGTGCCAGCAGACCCGCGACCTACGAGCAGTACTTC. It specifies CASRPATYEQYF.

This clonotype has ten or more counts. The chain is built from TRBV10-3 and TRBJ2-7, with D perhaps matching TRBD1 (6 bases). The germline CDR1 and CDR2 sequences are ENHRY and SYGVKD. The CDR3 contains 13 residues. Between the trimmed V and J ends, which lost 1 base and 4 bases, there was a span of 8 bases. The CDR3 region has the DNA TGTGCCATCAGTGAGTTTCAGGGGTACGAGCAGTACTTC. Translating gives CAISEFQGYEQYF.

This clonotype was observed many times. This chain uses TRBV2 with TRBJ1-2; TRBD1 matches 7 bases. CDR1 and CDR2 from the germline V gene are SNHLY and FYNNEI. The CDR3 contains 15 residues. V was pared by 7 bases and J by 4 bases, with 12 bases of the junction left unmatched. CDR3: CASNPSRGGSYGYTF. The CDR3, as DNA: TGTGCCAGCAACCCGAGCAGGGGGGGTAGCTATGGCTACACCTTC.

This clonotype was recorded a few times. DNA of the CDR3: TGTGCCAGTAGTCGGGGGAGCGCAAGCTCTGGGGCCAACGTCCTGACTTTC. Translating it yields CASSRGSASSGANVLTF. The chain combines TRBV19 with TRBJ2-6, with a tentative D call TRBD2 (6 bases). This CDR3 has 17 amino acids. Trimming took 5 bases from V and 0 from J, leaving 14 bases between them. Germline values: CDR1 LNHDA, CDR2 SQIVND (reference sequence).

This chain connects TRBV10-3 to TRBJ2-7; 13 nucleotides align to TRBD2. Germline-derived CDR1 and CDR2 are ENHRY and SYGVKD. The CDR3 consists of 17 residues. V was pared by 2 bases and J by 0 bases, with 4 bases of the junction left unmatched. CDR3 residues: CAISEPRTSGSSYEQYF. For the CDR3, the DNA is TGTGCCATCAGTGAGCCTCGGACTAGCGGGAGCTCCTACGAGCAGTACTTC.

The sample holds a few counts of this clonotype. V is TRBV5-1 and J is TRBJ1-2; a weak D match, TRBD1 (6 bases). With 4 bases removed from V and 7 bases from J, the gap between germline ends came to 14 bases. The CDR3 consists of 13 residues. Germline CDR1 SGHRS, CDR2 YFSETQ. The CDR3 is CASSTSGVFGYTF. Here the CDR3 DNA reads TGCGCCAGCAGCACATCAGGGGTCTTTGGCTACACCTTC.

In DNA form, the CDR3 reads TGCGCCAGCAGCCCCTGGGGGACTAGCATTGACGAGCAGTACTTC. Translated: CASSPWGTSIDEQYF. This chain connects TRBV5-1 to TRBJ2-7, with TRBD2 matching over 9 bases. Germline V CDR1 and CDR2: SGHRS, YFSETQ. The V segment lost 4 bases and the J segment 5 bases; nucleotides outside the gene matches: 10. CDR3 length: 15 amino acids.

This chain connects TRBV30 to TRBJ1-3; D might be TRBD1 (6 bases). This CDR3 has 16 residues. Germline CDR1 is GTSNPN and CDR2 is SVGIG (reference sequence). The V end lost 4 bases, the J end lost 5 bases, and 21 bases lay between the germline ends. The CDR3 DNA reads TGTGCCTGGACCGCCGCACTACCGGGACAAAGAAACACCATATATTTT. Translated: CAWTAALPGQRNTIYF.